These 15 T cell receptor beta chains were sequenced from one sample in a study of T cells in Graves' hyperthyroidism and ophthalmopathy. Using RNA transcripts as the source, TCR beta CDR3 regions were amplified. With the HTBI primer set, the TCR CDR3 went through a first round of RT-PCR. TCRdb reprocessed the multiplex PCR reads with MiXCR, giving one entry per CDR3 protein. This table has roughly 380,000 distinct CDR3 sequences, roughly 14% appearing once. Sequences were obtained from blood. The receptors stem from a young man with Graves' hyperthyroidism that later progressed to Graves' ophthalmopathy.

This clonotype was detected a few times. This rearrangement joins TRBV20-1 to TRBJ1-1; tentatively, D is TRBD1 (6 bases). V dropped 6 bases and J dropped 1 base, with 15 bases sitting between them. Germline CDR1 and CDR2: DFQATT and SNEGSKA (reference sequence). The CDR3 has 14 amino acids. The CDR3 sequence is CSAPGAGSNTEAFF. CDR3 sequence (DNA): TGCAGTGCGCCGGGGGCCGGGTCGAACACTGAAGCTTTCTTT.

Here the CDR3 reads CATVRRGKNTEAFF. The CDR3 DNA sequence: TGTGCCACCGTGAGGCGGGGGAAGAACACTGAAGCTTTCTTT. The chain joins TRBV2 to TRBJ1-1, with a possible D match to TRBD1 (5 bases). The V end lost 10 bases, the J end lost 1 base, and 16 bases lay between the germline ends. CDR3 size: 14 residues. Germline CDR1 reads SNHLY; CDR2 reads FYNNEI.

This clonotype appeared a few times. The V and J genes are TRBV20-1 and TRBJ2-2; D unclear. V gave up 2 bases and J gave up 1 base, with 2 bases separating them. CDR1 is DFQATT, CDR2 SNEGSKA, per germline (reference sequence). This CDR3 contains 12 residues. CDR3 bases: TGCAGTGCTAGACAGAACACCGGGGAGCTGTTTTTT. This sequence encodes CSARQNTGELFF.

There are a few counts of this clonotype. J is TRBJ2-7 and V is TRBV12-3 or TRBV12-4; unclear D gene. The germline V and J ends were trimmed by 0 bases and 4 bases, with 13 bases remaining between them. This CDR3 contains 15 residues. This CDR3 reads CASSLALSLGYEQYF. The CDR3 nucleotides read TGTGCCAGCAGTTTAGCCCTTAGTTTGGGGTACGAGCAGTACTTC.

This clonotype was picked up many times. The V and J genes are TRBV6-5 and TRBJ1-5; D is unresolved. The CDR3 covers 13 residues. Germline CDR1 MNHEY, CDR2 SVGAGI. V was clipped by 2 bases and J by 0 bases, with 2 bases between them. The CDR3 region is CASSYDSNQPQHF. The CDR3 DNA reads TGTGCCAGCAGTTACGATAGCAATCAGCCCCAGCATTTT.

The gene calls are TRBV20-1 and TRBJ1-2, with a tentative D call TRBD1 (6 bases). V shed 6 bases and J shed 2 bases, with 19 bases lying between them. CDR1 and CDR2 from the germline V gene are DFQATT and SNEGSKA (reference sequence). This CDR3 is 15 amino acids long. The CDR3 nucleotides are TGCAGTGCCTTAGTCAAACAGGGAGGCAACTATGGCTACACCTTC. Its protein product is CSALVKQGGNYGYTF.

This clonotype was detected ten times or more. This chain connects TRBV11-2 to TRBJ2-3; 9 nucleotides align to TRBD1. The CDR3 extends over 17 amino acids. V trimming: 6 bases; J trimming: 3 bases; junction bases outside the gene matches: 13. Germline loops: CDR1 SGHAT, CDR2 FQNNGV. CDR3 sequence (DNA): TGTGCCAGCAGTCTTCAAAGACCGGGACAGGGAACAGATACGCAGTATTTT. Amino acid sequence: CASSLQRPGQGTDTQYF.

This clonotype was observed many times. The V gene is TRBV30, the J gene TRBJ1-1, with D possibly matching TRBD1 (5 bases). V lost 0 bases and J lost 2, with 10 bases in between. The germline V gene encodes CDR1 GTSNPN and CDR2 SVGIG (reference sequence). This CDR3 region has 14 residues. The CDR3 reads CAWSVGAANTEAFF. CDR3 nucleotide sequence: TGTGCCTGGAGTGTAGGGGCGGCTAACACTGAAGCTTTCTTT.

As concerns this clonotype: This may arise from a read error, as a much more abundant clone is one base away. V gene TRBV7-8 combines with J gene TRBJ1-1; no clear D gene. The CDR3 spans 13 residues. Looked up from germline, CDR1 is SGHVS and CDR2 is FQNEAQ. CDR3 nucleotide sequence: TGTGCCAGCAGCTCGGACCTGAACACTGAAGCTTCCTTT. It encodes CASSSDLNTEASF.

The rearrangement joins TRBV20-1 to TRBJ2-1; D remains ambiguous. This CDR3 region has 12 residues. Germline V gene lookup returns CDR1 DFQATT and CDR2 SNEGSKA (reference sequence). Deletions cut 5 bases from V and 1 base from J, with 6 bases between. CDR3 coding DNA: TGCAGTGCTCTGACATCCTACAATGAGCAGTTCTTC. Translating it yields CSALTSYNEQFF.

Details on this clonotype: A much bigger clone sits one base away, suggesting this may be a read error. This chain joins TRBV9 and TRBJ2-7; perhaps TRBD2 as D (5 bases). The CDR3 is 14 residues long. Germline V gene data show CDR1 as SGDLS and CDR2 as YYNGEE. The DNA of the CDR3 is TGTGCCAACAGCTTCGGGATTGAACCTCGCGAGCAGTACTTC. Its protein is CANSFGIEPREQYF.

This clonotype appeared a few times. This rearrangement joins TRBV7-2 to TRBJ2-2; a possible D gene is TRBD2 (5 bases). Looked up from germline, CDR1 is SGHTA and CDR2 is FQGNSA. CDR3 length: 14 amino acids. V lost 5 bases to trimming and J lost 2 bases, with 9 bases between them. In DNA form, the CDR3 reads TGTGCCAGCAGCCAACTAGTAAACACCGGGGAGCTGTTTTTT. It codes for CASSQLVNTGELFF.

V usage is TRBV13 and J usage is TRBJ1-2; D is uncertain. The CDR3 covers 14 residues. V lost 4 bases, J lost 6 bases, and 15 bases lay in between. Germline V gene data show CDR1 as PRHDT and CDR2 as FYEKMQ (reference sequence). CDR3 amino acids: CASSSVRATHGYTF. DNA of the CDR3: TGTGCCAGCAGCTCCGTTCGCGCCACCCATGGCTACACCTTC.

This chain joins TRBV19 and TRBJ2-3; 7 nucleotides align to TRBD1. V shed 5 bases and J 1 base; nucleotides not matched to a gene: 6. Germline-derived CDR1 and CDR2 are LNHDA and SQIVND (reference sequence). The CDR3 is made up of 15 amino acids. The chain's CDR3 is CASSVQGYRTDTQYF. The DNA of the CDR3 is TGTGCCAGTAGTGTACAGGGGTACCGCACAGATACGCAGTATTTT.

CDR3 region: CASSITDNTEAFF. The CDR3 DNA reads as TGTGCCAGTAGTATTACAGACAACACTGAAGCTTTCTTT. The chain recombines TRBV19 with TRBJ1-1; D is ambiguous. The CDR3 is made up of 13 amino acids. Looked up from germline, CDR1 is LNHDA and CDR2 is SQIVND (reference sequence). With 3 bases removed from V and 2 bases from J, the gap between germline ends came to 7 bases. Supplemented by reference TRBV19 and TRBJ1-1, the full variable domain reads DGGITQSPKYLFRKEGQNVTLSCEQNLNHDAMYWYRQDPGQGLRLIYYSQIVNDFQKGDIAEGYSVSREKKESFPLTVTSAQKNPTAFYLCASSITDNTEAFFGQGTRLTVV.